This T cell receptor beta chain derives from a study of T cells in Graves' hyperthyroidism and ophthalmopathy. Overall study: Once the initial diagnosis was made, peripheral blood was obtained before any treatment. Notes on the study in general: The model forecast ophthalmopathy, anticipating it by a median 6.5 months before onset.

This clonotype was observed a handful of times. Its antigen is not identified. The CDR3 extends over 12 amino acids. V dropped 7 bases and J dropped 7 bases, with 13 bases sitting between them. The germline gives CDR1 MNHEY, CDR2 SVGEGT. Patients were excluded for uncontrolled infection, other autoimmune disease, pregnancy or lactation. Clinical symptoms, serum thyroxine and TRAb, thyroid ultrasound and orbital computed tomography were used for the diagnoses. RNA transcripts gave rise to amplified TCR beta CDR3 regions. RT-PCR in the first round (using the HTBI primer set) targeted the TCR CDR3. TCRdb reprocessed the multiplex PCR reads via MiXCR and lists one record per CDR3 protein. The sample holds about 290,000 distinct CDR3 sequences, about a sixth seen once.

V and J are TRBV6-2 or TRBV6-3 and TRBJ1-2; perhaps TRBD1 as D (6 bases). The receptor was isolated from a woman aged 55-70 years with Graves' ophthalmopathy. The source material was blood. Here the CDR3 reads CASKTGRSGYTF. As DNA, the CDR3 is TGTGCCAGCAAGACAGGAAGGTCTGGCTACACCTTC.